These 23 T cell receptor beta chains were all obtained from the same sample, sequenced in a study of OX40 agonist ivuxolimab in advanced cancers. Produced via immunoSEQ multiplex PCR; TCRdb's table is partial and in-frame only. The sample has 55,000 to 85,000 clones, 80% to 95% seen once. The sequenced sample was CD4+ or CD8+ T cells sorted from blood, obtained in a trial of the OX40 agonist ivuxolimab. The origin of the receptors is an adult with an advanced solid tumor such as melanoma, head and neck, liver or kidney cancer.

The chain couples TRBV27 to TRBJ2-5, with 9 bases matching TRBD1. The CDR3 spans 15 residues. CDR1 is MNHEY, CDR2 SMNVEV, per germline (reference sequence). Trimming took 1 base from V and 4 from J; bases not matched to a gene: 4. The CDR3 nucleotides are TGTGCCAGCAGTTTATACCGGGACAGGGCAGAGACCCAGTACTTC. Translated, it gives CASSLYRDRAETQYF.

This clone turned up a few times. The rearrangement joins TRBV5-5 to TRBJ2-5; 13 bases fit TRBD2. This CDR3 spans 16 amino acids. Germline-derived CDR1 and CDR2 are SGHKS and YYEKEE (reference sequence). V dropped 4 bases and J dropped 6; count of bases not matched to a gene: 9. CDR3 nucleotide sequence: TGTGCCAGCAGCGGCACCGGGACTAGCGGGGAAAAGACCCAGTACTTC. It is translated as CASSGTGTSGEKTQYF.

This chain links TRBV2 with TRBJ2-1; 10 nucleotides line up with TRBD2. CDR1 SNHLY and CDR2 FYNNEI come from the germline V gene. Losses at the gene ends were 6 bases for V and 3 bases for J; bases not matched to a gene: 8. The length of the CDR3 is 16 residues. The CDR3 DNA reads as TGTGCCAGCAGGGACGTTAGCGGGGGGCTCTACAATGAGCAGTTCTTC. This translates into CASRDVSGGLYNEQFF.

The rearrangement links TRBV19 to TRBJ2-1; 9 bases are shared with TRBD1. Germline trimming cut 10 bases from V and 6 bases from J; bases unmatched to any gene: 10. In germline, CDR1 is LNHDA, CDR2 SQIVND (reference sequence). The CDR3 contains 14 residues. DNA for the CDR3: TGTGCCAACGTGGGACAGGGAACCTCCAATGAGCAGTTCTTC. As protein: CANVGQGTSNEQFF.

The chain couples TRBV30 to TRBJ1-1; perhaps TRBD1 as D (5 bases). CDR3 length: 14 amino acids. Germline CDR1 reads GTSNPN; CDR2 reads SVGIG (reference sequence). The ends were cut back, 2 bases at V and 2 bases at J, with 12 bases in the middle. The CDR3 spells CAWSPGQGNTEAFF. CDR3 sequence (DNA): TGTGCCTGGAGTCCCGGTCAGGGAAACACTGAAGCTTTCTTT.

This chain's CDR3 is CASSLELSGGRDTQYF. For the CDR3, the DNA is TGTGCCAGCAGCTTGGAACTCAGCGGGGGACGAGATACGCAGTATTTT. V usage is TRBV5-5 and J usage is TRBJ2-3; 8 positions agree with TRBD2. The V gene end was trimmed by 0 bases and the J gene end by 5 bases; junction bases not matched to a gene: 8. CDR1 is SGHKS and CDR2 is YYEKEE in the germline V gene (reference sequence). The CDR3 contains 16 residues.

The chain couples TRBV9 to TRBJ1-6, with D perhaps TRBD1 (6 bases). The CDR3 extends over 17 amino acids. Germline V gives CDR1 SGDLS, CDR2 YYNGEE. The ends were cut back, 0 bases at V and 4 bases at J, with 14 bases in the middle. The CDR3 is CASSVGPLTGYNSPLHF. The DNA of the CDR3 is TGTGCCAGCAGCGTAGGGCCCCTTACAGGGTATAATTCACCCCTCCACTTT. Full variable domain (missing parts from reference TRBV9 and TRBJ1-6): DSGVTQTPKHLITATGQRVTLRCSPRSGDLSVYWYQQSLDQGLQFLIQYYNGEERAKGNILERFSAQQFPDLHSELNLSSLELGDSALYFCASSVGPLTGYNSPLHFGNGTRLTVT.

This chain connects TRBV4-3 to TRBJ2-7; D gene uncertain. The CDR3 is 14 amino acids. V dropped 2 bases and J dropped 3 bases, with 11 bases sitting between them. Germline CDR1 reads LGHNA; CDR2 reads YSLEER. The CDR3 DNA reads TGCGCCAGCAGCCAACAAAAAGTCGACTACGAGCAGTACTTC. This gives the protein CASSQQKVDYEQYF.

The chain couples TRBV7-9 to TRBJ2-5; D call uncertain. The tail of the sequence fits TRBJ2-7 better, so the J call may be wrong. CDR3 size: 12 residues. Germline-derived CDR1 and CDR2 are SEHNR and FQNEAQ (reference sequence). The CDR3, as DNA: TGTGCCAGCAGCCAGACGGAATACGAGCAGTACTTC. Its protein product is CASSQTEYEQYF.

The CDR3 nucleotides read TGTGCCAGCAGCTTACCGGACTGGAATCAAGAGACCCAGTACTTC. This gives the protein CASSLPDWNQETQYF. The chain combines TRBV7-9 with TRBJ2-5; TRBD2 is a possible D gene (5 bases). The V and J ends lost 2 bases and 2 bases respectively, with 12 bases between them. The length of the CDR3 is 15 residues. Per germline, CDR1 SEHNR and CDR2 FQNEAQ (reference sequence).

This clone was counted only a few times. The chain recombines TRBV7-9 with TRBJ1-2; 7 bases match TRBD1. CDR1 is SEHNR and CDR2 is FQNEAQ in the germline V gene (reference sequence). The CDR3 sequence is 13 residues long. Losses at the gene ends were 3 bases for V and 3 bases for J; bases not matched to a gene: 1. CDR3 sequence reads: CASSFTGDYGYTF. CDR3 nucleotides: TGTGCCAGCAGCTTTACAGGGGACTATGGCTACACCTTC.

The V and J genes are TRBV5-1 and TRBJ1-2, with 7 bases that match TRBD1. Germline V CDR1 and CDR2: SGHRS, YFSETQ. The length of the CDR3 is 14 residues. V shed 4 bases, J shed 8 bases, and the junction held 11 bases outside the gene matches. CDR3 DNA sequence: TGCGCCAGCAGCCCTTCGGGACAGTCAAAAGGCTACACCTTC. Translation gives CASSPSGQSKGYTF. The full variable domain, rest sourced from reference TRBV5-1 and TRBJ1-2, is KAGVTQTPRYLIKTRGQQVTLSCSPISGHRSVSWYQQTPGQGLQFLFEYFSETQRNKGNFPGRFSGRQFSNSRSEMNVSTLELGDSALYLCASSPSGQSKGYTFGSGTRLTVV.

This clone was counted a few times. The rearrangement uses TRBV5-4 and TRBJ2-2; D ambiguous. The CDR3 length is 13 residues. CDR1 and CDR2 from the germline V gene are SGHNT and YYREEE (reference sequence). V lost 1 base, J lost 5 bases, and 6 bases lay in between. CDR3 sequence reads: CASSLSGTGELFF. CDR3 sequence (DNA): TGTGCCAGCAGCTTGTCAGGTACCGGGGAGCTGTTTTTT.

J is TRBJ1-5 and V is TRBV7-9; D is possibly TRBD1 (6 bases). V was trimmed by 1 base and J by 3 bases, leaving 16 bases between them. Germline loops: CDR1 SEHNR, CDR2 FQNEAQ (reference sequence). The CDR3 contains 17 residues. The CDR3 DNA sequence: TGTGCCAGCAGCTTAGGGGAGGGGGTACCCAACAATCAGCCCCAGCATTTT. It is translated as CASSLGEGVPNNQPQHF. Using reference TRBV7-9 and TRBJ1-5 for the parts outside the CDR3, the full variable domain is DTGVSQNPRHKITKRGQNVTFRCDPISEHNRLYWYRQTLGQGPEFLTYFQNEAQLEKSRLLSDRFSAERPKGSFSTLEIQRTEQGDSAMYLCASSLGEGVPNNQPQHFGDGTRLSIL.

This chain uses TRBV12-5 with TRBJ1-2; 7 nucleotides align to TRBD1. The CDR3 spans 15 residues. With V trimmed by 5 bases and J by 2 bases, 8 bases remained unmatched. Germline V gene lookup returns CDR1 LGHNT and CDR2 FRNRAP. The CDR3 bases are TGTGCTAGTGGTCTCCATGGGACAGCCAACTATGGCTACACCTTC. It is translated as CASGLHGTANYGYTF. Combining the CDR3 with reference TRBV12-5 and TRBJ1-2 gives the whole variable domain DARVTQTPRHKVTEMGQEVTMRCQPILGHNTVFWYRQTMMQGLELLAYFRNRAPLDDSGMPKDRFSAEMPDATLATLKIQPSEPRDSAVYFCASGLHGTANYGYTFGSGTRLTVV.

As concerns this clone: One end of the junction is discordant with germline, which a read error may explain. J is TRBJ2-5 and V is TRBV13, with TRBD2 as a possible D gene (6 bases). Gene TRBJ2-7 matches the end of the DNA better, so the J call may be wrong. CDR1 is PRHDT and CDR2 is FYEKMQ in the germline V gene (reference sequence). CDR3 length: 14 amino acids. DNA of the CDR3: TGTGCCAGCAGCCTAGGGCGGGGATTCTACGAGCAGTACTTC. Protein product: CASSLGRGFYEQYF.

This chain joins TRBV2 and TRBJ2-1, with 9 bases that match TRBD1. From germline, CDR1 is SNHLY and CDR2 FYNNEI. Losses at the gene ends were 6 bases for V and 4 bases for J; bases not matched to a gene: 7. This CDR3 is built from 15 residues. As DNA, the CDR3 is TGTGCCAGCAGACCCGGGACAGGGACGTACAATGAGCAGTTCTTC. Translation: CASRPGTGTYNEQFF.

In this sample, this clone turned up once. J is TRBJ2-1 and V is TRBV10-3, with 14 positions matching TRBD2. Germline V gives CDR1 ENHRY, CDR2 SYGVKD. The CDR3 is 13 residues long. V shed 10 bases, J shed 6 bases, and the junction held 2 bases outside the gene matches. CDR3 in DNA: TGTGCCACCGGACTAGCGGGGGGCAATGAGCAGTTCTTC. Protein: CATGLAGGNEQFF.

As regards this clone: The junction differs from germline at one of its ends, possibly a read error. This rearrangement joins TRBV7-9 to TRBJ2-7; D is ambiguous. Per the germline V gene, CDR1 is SEHNR and CDR2 is FQNEAQ (reference sequence). CDR3 length: 12 residues. The chain's CDR3 is CTSSLAVNEQYF. CDR3 bases: TGTACCAGCAGCTTAGCCGTAAACGAGCAGTACTTC.

The chain joins TRBV6-1 to TRBJ1-1; unclear D gene. Germline V gene data show CDR1 as MNHNS and CDR2 as SASEGT. The CDR3 consists of 12 residues. Trimming pared 2 bases from V and 4 bases from J, leaving 5 bases between. This CDR3 reads CASSERVTEAFF. The CDR3 DNA reads as TGTGCCAGCAGTGAAAGGGTCACTGAAGCTTTCTTT.

The V gene is TRBV29-1, the J gene TRBJ1-2; no reliable D call. With 1 base removed from V and 0 bases from J, the gap between germline ends came to 12 bases. Germline CDR1 reads SQVTM; CDR2 reads ANQGSEA. The CDR3 is 15 amino acids. This chain's CDR3 is CSVEGAPTTNYGYTF. In DNA form, the CDR3 reads TGCAGCGTTGAAGGAGCCCCGACAACTAACTATGGCTACACCTTC.

The chain couples TRBV2 to TRBJ2-7; D gene unclear. Germline-derived CDR1 and CDR2 are SNHLY and FYNNEI. V lost 0 bases and J lost 3, with 18 bases in between. The CDR3 sequence is 17 residues long. In DNA, the CDR3 is TGTGCCAGCAGTGAAGCGCTTCTGGCGGAGACCATCTACGAGCAGTACTTC. This translates into CASSEALLAETIYEQYF.

This clone was found a few times. This chain connects TRBV4-1 to TRBJ2-7, with D maybe TRBD1 (6 bases). The CDR3 runs 14 residues. Germline CDR1 reads MGHRA; CDR2 reads YSYEKL. V shed 3 bases and J shed 2 bases, with 11 bases lying between them. CDR3 loop: CASSHRDTTYEQYF. DNA for the CDR3: TGCGCCAGCAGCCACCGGGACACTACCTACGAGCAGTACTTC.